Described below is a single T cell receptor beta chain sequence and its context. The source of the sample is a study of blood T cell repertoires in COVID-19. The wider study: From T cells, B-cell-depleted T cells, or PBMCs came the material, which was cDNA or gDNA.

Authors' data handling: Amplified reference gene primers provided the basis for estimating nucleated cell counts. TCRdb's table, derived via immunoSEQ multiplex PCR, lists solely in-frame clones and lacks some. The DNA was the basis for D and trimming; V, J and clone size are from that table. The profile shows 220,000 or so clones, more than 75% of them singletons. From germline, CDR1 is SGHRS and CDR2 YFSETQ. The CDR3 extends over 12 amino acids. Trimming shortened V by 3 bases and J by 8 bases, and 11 bases separated the two germline ends. The TCR sequence derives from a woman of 80 years or more with COVID-19, enrolled during active disease. Sequencing used peripheral blood. V gene TRBV5-1 combines with J gene TRBJ1-2; D remains ambiguous. CDR3 region: CASSSHSSGYTF. For the CDR3, the DNA is TGCGCCAGCAGCTCCCACAGTTCCGGCTACACCTTC.